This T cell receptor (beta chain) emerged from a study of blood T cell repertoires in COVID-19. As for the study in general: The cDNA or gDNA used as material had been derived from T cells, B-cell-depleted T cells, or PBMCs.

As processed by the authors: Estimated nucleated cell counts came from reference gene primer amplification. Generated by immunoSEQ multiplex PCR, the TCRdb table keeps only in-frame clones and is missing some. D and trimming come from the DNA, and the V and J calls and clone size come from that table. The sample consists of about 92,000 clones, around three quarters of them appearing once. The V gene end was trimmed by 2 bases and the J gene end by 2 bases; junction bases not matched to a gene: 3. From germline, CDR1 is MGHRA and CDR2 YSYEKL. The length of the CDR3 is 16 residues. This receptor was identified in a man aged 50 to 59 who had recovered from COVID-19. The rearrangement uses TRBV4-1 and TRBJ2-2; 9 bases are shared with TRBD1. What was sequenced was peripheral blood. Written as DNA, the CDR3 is TGCGCCAGCAGCCAAAGGGGACAGGGTAACACCGGGGAGCTGTTTTTT. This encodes CASSQRGQGNTGELFF.